Listed below are T cell receptor beta chains from one sample, sequenced in a study of low-dose radiotherapy and immunotherapy resistance in tumors. One entry per CDR3 protein results from TCRdb running MiXCR on the reads. The top ten hold around 5% of the sample, which has 57,000 or so distinct CDR3 sequences, almost 25% seen once. The material sequenced was PBMCs, taken before treatment. The receptors were gathered from a male donor with prostate cancer. Each CDR3 is given without its conserved first and last residue. A D gene is named only where the DNA matches it firmly.

v_gene	j_gene	d_gene	CDR3aa
TRBV11-1	TRBJ2-5	TRBD2	ASSITSGGAEETQY
TRBV6-1	TRBJ1-4	NA	ASSVNEKLF
TRBV6-1	TRBJ2-1	TRBD2	ASSYPSGSEQF
TRBV27	TRBJ1-5	TRBD1	ASSSGQGDTQPQH
TRBV13	TRBJ2-4	NA	ASSRSAGKNIQY
TRBV19	TRBJ1-1	NA	ASSTGTVNTEAF
TRBV5-4	TRBJ2-3	TRBD2	ASSKGLAGGPDTQY
TRBV25-1	TRBJ2-5	NA	ASSELETQY
TRBV6-4	TRBJ2-3	TRBD1	ASSDSTGSTDTQY
TRBV5-4	TRBJ1-2	NA	ASSLFNREDYGYT
TRBV10-1	TRBJ2-7	TRBD2	ASSESRAGSQRGEQY
TRBV2	TRBJ1-5	TRBD1	ASSPDRGAQPQH
TRBV6-5	TRBJ2-3	NA	ASNRRGPSTDTQY
TRBV16	TRBJ2-1	TRBD2	ASSPWTSGGAGQF
TRBV5-1	TRBJ1-1	NA	ASGGGLNTEAF
TRBV30	TRBJ2-4	TRBD1	AWSSQGVNIQY
TRBV4-3	TRBJ2-7	NA	ASSQIRDSYEQY
TRBV7-3	TRBJ1-2	NA	ASSSSGSSDGYT
TRBV24-1	TRBJ2-1	NA	ATSKVGSNEQF
TRBV5-6	TRBJ2-1	NA	ASSTGWSSYNEQF
TRBV6-6	TRBJ1-1	NA	ASRRIQGTEAF
TRBV25-1	TRBJ2-1	NA	ASSERGIIRNEQF
TRBV2	TRBJ2-3	NA	ASSPPFTDTQY
TRBV29-1	TRBJ2-3	NA	SSRTLATDTQY
TRBV24-1	TRBJ2-1	TRBD2	ATPSASGSHEQF
TRBV6-2/TRBV6-3	TRBJ1-5	NA	ASRGGLDSNQPQH
TRBV7-8	TRBJ2-7	NA	ASSSIGLVSSYEQY
TRBV4-1	TRBJ2-7	TRBD2	ASSQVWVTSGTYEQY